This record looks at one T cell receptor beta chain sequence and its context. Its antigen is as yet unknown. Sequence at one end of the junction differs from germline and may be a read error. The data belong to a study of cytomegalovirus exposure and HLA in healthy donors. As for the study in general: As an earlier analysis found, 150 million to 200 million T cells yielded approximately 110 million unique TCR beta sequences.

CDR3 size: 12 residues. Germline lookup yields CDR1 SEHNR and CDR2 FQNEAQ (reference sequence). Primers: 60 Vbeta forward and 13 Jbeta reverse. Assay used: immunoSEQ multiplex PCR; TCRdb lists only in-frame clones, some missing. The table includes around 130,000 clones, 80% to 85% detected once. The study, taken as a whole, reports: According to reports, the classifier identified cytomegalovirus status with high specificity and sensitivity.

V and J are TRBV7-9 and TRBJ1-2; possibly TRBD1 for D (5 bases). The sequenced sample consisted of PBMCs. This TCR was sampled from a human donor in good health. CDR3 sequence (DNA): TGTTCCAGCTTGGACACTAACTATGGCTACACCTTC. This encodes CSSLDTNYGYTF.